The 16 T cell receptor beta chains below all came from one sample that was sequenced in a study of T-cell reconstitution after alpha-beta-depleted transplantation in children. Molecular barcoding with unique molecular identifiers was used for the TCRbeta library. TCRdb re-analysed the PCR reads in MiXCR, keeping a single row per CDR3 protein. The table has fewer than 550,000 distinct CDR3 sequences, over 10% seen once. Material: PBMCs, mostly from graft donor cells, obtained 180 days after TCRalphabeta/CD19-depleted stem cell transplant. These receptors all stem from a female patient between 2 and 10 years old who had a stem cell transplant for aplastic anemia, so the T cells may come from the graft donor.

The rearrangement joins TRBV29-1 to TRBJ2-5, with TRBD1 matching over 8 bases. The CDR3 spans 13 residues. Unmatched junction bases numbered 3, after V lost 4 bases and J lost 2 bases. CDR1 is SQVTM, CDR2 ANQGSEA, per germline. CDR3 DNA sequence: TGCAGCGTTGGGACAGGGCATCAAGAGACCCAGTACTTC. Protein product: CSVGTGHQETQYF.

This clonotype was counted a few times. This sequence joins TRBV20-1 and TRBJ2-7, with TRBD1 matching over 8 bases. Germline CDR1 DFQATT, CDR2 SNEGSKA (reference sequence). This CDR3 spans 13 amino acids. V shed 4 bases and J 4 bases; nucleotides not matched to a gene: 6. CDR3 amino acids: CSAIKDREYEQYF. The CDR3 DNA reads TGCAGTGCTATTAAGGACAGGGAATACGAGCAGTACTTC.

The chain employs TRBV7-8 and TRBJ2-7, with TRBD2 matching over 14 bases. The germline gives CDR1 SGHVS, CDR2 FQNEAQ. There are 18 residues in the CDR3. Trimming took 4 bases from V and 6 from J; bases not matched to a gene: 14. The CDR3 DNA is TGTGCCAGCAGCTCGGGACTAGCGGGGGCCGGGGGGTTGTTCGAGCAGTACTTC. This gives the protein CASSSGLAGAGGLFEQYF.

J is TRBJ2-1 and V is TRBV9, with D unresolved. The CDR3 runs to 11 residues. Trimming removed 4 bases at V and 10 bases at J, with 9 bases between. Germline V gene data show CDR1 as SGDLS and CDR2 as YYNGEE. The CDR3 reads CASSLDMEQFF. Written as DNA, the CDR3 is TGTGCCAGCAGCCTAGATATGGAGCAGTTCTTC.

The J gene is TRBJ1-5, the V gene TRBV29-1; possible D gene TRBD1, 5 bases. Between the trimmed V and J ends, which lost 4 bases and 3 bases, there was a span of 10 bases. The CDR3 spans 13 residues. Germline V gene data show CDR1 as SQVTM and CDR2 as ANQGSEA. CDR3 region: CSVVGTDNQPQHF. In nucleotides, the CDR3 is TGCAGCGTTGTAGGGACGGACAATCAGCCCCAGCATTTT.

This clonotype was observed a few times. The CDR3 DNA reads TGTGCCATCAGTGAGTCTCCTCCCATCTCTCGTGAAAAACTGTTTTTT. Translating gives CAISESPPISREKLFF. The V call is TRBV10-3, the J call TRBJ1-4; D is unclear. CDR1 and CDR2 from the germline V gene are ENHRY and SYGVKD. This CDR3 comprises 16 residues. The V gene lost 0 bases and the J gene lost 7 bases, with 15 bases spanning the gap.

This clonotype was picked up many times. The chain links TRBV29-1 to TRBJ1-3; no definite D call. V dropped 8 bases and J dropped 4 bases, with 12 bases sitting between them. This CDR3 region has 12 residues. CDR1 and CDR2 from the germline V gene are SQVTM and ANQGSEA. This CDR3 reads CSSLTRGNTIYF. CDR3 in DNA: TGCAGCTCCCTGACCCGGGGAAACACCATATATTTT.

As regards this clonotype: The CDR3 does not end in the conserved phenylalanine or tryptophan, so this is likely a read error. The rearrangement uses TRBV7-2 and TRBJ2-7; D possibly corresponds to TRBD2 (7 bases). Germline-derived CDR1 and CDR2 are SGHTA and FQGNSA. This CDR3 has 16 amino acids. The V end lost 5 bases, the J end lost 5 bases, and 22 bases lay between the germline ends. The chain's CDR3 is CASSAPAGAILNEQYS. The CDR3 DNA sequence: TGTGCCAGCAGCGCCCCGGCGGGGGCAATTCTGAACGAGCAGTACTCC.

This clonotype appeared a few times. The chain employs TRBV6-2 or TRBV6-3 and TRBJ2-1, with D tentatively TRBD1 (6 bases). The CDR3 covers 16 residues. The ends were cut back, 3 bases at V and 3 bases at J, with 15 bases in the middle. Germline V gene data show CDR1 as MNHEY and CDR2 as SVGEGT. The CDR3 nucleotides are TGTGCCAGCAGTTATGACCAGGGGTTTGGCTACAATGAGCAGTTCTTC. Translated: CASSYDQGFGYNEQFF.

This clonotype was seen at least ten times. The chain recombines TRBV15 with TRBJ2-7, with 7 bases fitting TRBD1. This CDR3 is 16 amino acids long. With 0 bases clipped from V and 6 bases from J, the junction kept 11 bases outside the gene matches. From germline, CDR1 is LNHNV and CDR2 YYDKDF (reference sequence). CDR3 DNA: TGTGCCACCAGCAGAGATAGAGACAGGGTGAATGGCGAGCAGTACTTC. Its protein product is CATSRDRDRVNGEQYF.

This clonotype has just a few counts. The CDR3 spells CASSSLTGLRETQYF. The DNA of the CDR3 is TGTGCCAGCAGCTCCCTTACAGGGTTGAGAGAGACCCAGTACTTC. The chain is built from TRBV5-6 and TRBJ2-5, with D maybe TRBD1 (6 bases). Per the germline V gene, CDR1 is SGHDT and CDR2 is YYEEEE. The CDR3 covers 15 residues. Trimming cost V 3 bases and J 4 bases, with 16 bases left between them.

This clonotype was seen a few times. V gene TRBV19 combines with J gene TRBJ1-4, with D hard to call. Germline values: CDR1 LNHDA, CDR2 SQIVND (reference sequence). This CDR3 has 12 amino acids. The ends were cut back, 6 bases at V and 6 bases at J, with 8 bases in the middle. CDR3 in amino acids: CASRREDEKLFF. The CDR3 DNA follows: TGTGCCAGTAGGAGGGAGGATGAAAAACTGTTTTTT.

The CDR3 sequence: CASSSGQATSQVQRGYHHYEQYV. The CDR3 nucleotides read TGTGCCAGCAGCTCCGGACAGGCAACCTCCCAGGTTCAGCGGGGATACCACCACTACGAGCAGTACGTC. The V and J genes are TRBV7-1 and TRBJ2-7, with D possibly called TRBD1 or TRBD2 (7 bases each). TRBV7-1 is designated an ORF whose function remains uncertain. V was clipped by 3 bases and J by 3 bases, with 39 bases between them. The CDR3 length is 23 residues.

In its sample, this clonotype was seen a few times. CDR3 DNA sequence: TGTGCCAGCAGCTGGACTAGCGGGTCGTCCTACGAGCAGTACGTC. It yields the protein CASSWTSGSSYEQYV. The chain couples TRBV7-2 to TRBJ2-7; 11 bases line up with TRBD2. CDR3 length equals 15 residues. Germline CDR1 is SGHTA and CDR2 is FQGNSA. Unmatched junction bases numbered 3, after V lost 4 bases and J lost 1 base.

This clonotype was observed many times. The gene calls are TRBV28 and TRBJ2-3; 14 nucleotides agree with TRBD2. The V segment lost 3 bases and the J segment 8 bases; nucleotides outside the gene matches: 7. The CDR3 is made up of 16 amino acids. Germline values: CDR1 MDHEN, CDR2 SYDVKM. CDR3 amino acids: CASSFTGLAGEATQYF. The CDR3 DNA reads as TGTGCCAGCAGTTTCACGGGACTAGCGGGAGAGGCTACGCAGTATTTT.

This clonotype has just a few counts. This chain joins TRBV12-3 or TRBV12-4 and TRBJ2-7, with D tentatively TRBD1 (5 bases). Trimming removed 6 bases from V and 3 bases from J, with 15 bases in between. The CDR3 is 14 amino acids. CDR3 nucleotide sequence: TGTGCCAGCAGCCCCGAAGGGGCCGGCTACGAGCAGTACGTC. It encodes CASSPEGAGYEQYV.